Listed below are T cell receptor beta chains from one sample, sequenced in a study of T cell responses to AZD1222 COVID-19 vaccine. The data were produced by immunoSEQ multiplex PCR, yet TCRdb's version contains in-frame clones alone and is incomplete. In the table there are about 210,000 clones, around 94% of which are singletons. The specimen was peripheral blood, collected on day 0 of AZD1222 vaccination. The source of these receptors is an adult in good health. Both conserved end residues are part of each CDR3. The D gene is left open where the match is weak. Clone size, where shown, is once, few, many, or a class for clones that have expanded.

abundance: .; d_gene: TRBD1; v_gene: TRBV2; j_gene: TRBJ1-5; CDR3nt: TGTGCCAGCAGTGAAACGGGACAGGGTAGCAATCAGCCCCAGCATTTT; CDR3aa: CASSETGQGSNQPQHF
abundance: once; d_gene: TRBD1; v_gene: TRBV6-6; j_gene: TRBJ2-6; CDR3nt: TGTGCCAGCAGTCTACAGGGGCCTTATTTTAGGGAGGCCAACGTCCTGACTTTC; CDR3aa: CASSLQGPYFREANVLTF
abundance: .; d_gene: TRBD1; v_gene: TRBV5-1; j_gene: TRBJ1-5; CDR3nt: TGCGCCAGCAGCCCGACAGGGTCGGGGAATCAGCCCCAGCATTTT; CDR3aa: CASSPTGSGNQPQHF
abundance: .; d_gene: .; v_gene: TRBV4-2; j_gene: TRBJ1-3; CDR3nt: TGTGCCAGCAGCCAAGATTTGGGCTCCTCTGGAAACACCATATATTTT; CDR3aa: CASSQDLGSSGNTIYF
abundance: .; d_gene: .; v_gene: TRBV13; j_gene: TRBJ1-3; CDR3nt: TGTGCCAGCAGCTTAGGCCCGGGAGGGGCCAACTCTGGAAACACCATATATTTT; CDR3aa: CASSLGPGGANSGNTIYF
abundance: .; d_gene: .; v_gene: TRBV9; j_gene: TRBJ1-1; CDR3nt: TGTGCCAGCAGCGACCAGACAGCCCGGACTGAAGCTTTCTTT; CDR3aa: CASSDQTARTEAFF
abundance: once; d_gene: TRBD1; v_gene: TRBV7-8; j_gene: TRBJ1-6; CDR3nt: TGTGCCAGCAGCCCAGGGGGGACTCGCTATAATTCACCCCTCCACTTT; CDR3aa: CASSPGGTRYNSPLHF
abundance: .; d_gene: .; v_gene: TRBV6-5; j_gene: TRBJ2-5; CDR3nt: TGTGCCAGCAGTTACAGGGGGATTCAAGAGACCCAGTACTTC; CDR3aa: CASSYRGIQETQYF
abundance: .; d_gene: TRBD1; v_gene: TRBV7-2; j_gene: TRBJ1-1; CDR3nt: TGTGCCAGCAGGCGGGACAGAACGAACACTGAAGCTTTCTTT; CDR3aa: CASRRDRTNTEAFF
abundance: .; d_gene: .; v_gene: TRBV4-2; j_gene: TRBJ1-3; CDR3nt: TGTGCCAGCAGCCAAGATACAGCGCGCTCTGGAAACACCATATATTTT; CDR3aa: CASSQDTARSGNTIYF
abundance: .; d_gene: .; v_gene: TRBV19; j_gene: TRBJ1-5; CDR3nt: TGTGCCAGTAGTATCTCAGGGAGTCAGCCCCAGCATTTT; CDR3aa: CASSISGSQPQHF
abundance: .; d_gene: .; v_gene: TRBV2; j_gene: TRBJ2-3; CDR3nt: TGTGCCAGCAGGTTATTGATCGTCACAGATACGCAGTATTTT; CDR3aa: CASRLLIVTDTQYF
abundance: .; d_gene: TRBD2; v_gene: TRBV11-2; j_gene: TRBJ2-1; CDR3nt: TGTGCCAGCAGCCTAGGTGCGGGGGGGCTTAATGAGCAGTTCTTC; CDR3aa: CASSLGAGGLNEQFF
abundance: .; d_gene: .; v_gene: TRBV7-3; j_gene: TRBJ2-5; CDR3nt: TGTGCCAGCAGCGAAAGACGGGGGTCCGAGACCCAGTACTTC; CDR3aa: CASSERRGSETQYF
abundance: .; d_gene: .; v_gene: TRBV6-4; j_gene: TRBJ2-5; CDR3nt: TGTGCCAGCAGTGGTGAGGTGGGGGAGACCCAGTACTTC; CDR3aa: CASSGEVGETQYF
abundance: .; d_gene: .; v_gene: TRBV2; j_gene: TRBJ2-7; CDR3nt: TGTGCCAGCAGTGGTTTTTCAGTGGGGGACGAGCAGTACTTC; CDR3aa: CASSGFSVGDEQYF
abundance: .; d_gene: .; v_gene: TRBV6-5; j_gene: TRBJ2-3; CDR3nt: TGTGCCAGCAGTTACAGGGGGGACACAGATACGCAGTATTTT; CDR3aa: CASSYRGDTDTQYF